This TCR beta chain was obtained from a study of CD8 T cells in Susac syndrome. Per the germline V gene, CDR1 is SGHRS and CDR2 is YFSETQ. The CDR3 runs 18 residues. The V and J ends lost 5 bases and 5 bases, in that order; junction bases with no gene match: 19. When the RNA was reverse transcribed, random hexamers were used with an input of roughly 0.5 to 1 ug. The method of amplification for TCR beta CDR3 was immunoSEQ multiplex PCR, covering 54 Vbeta and 13 Jbeta. Using its own MiXCR run on the immunoSEQ multiplex PCR reads, TCRdb lists one record per CDR3 protein. The sample records fewer than 200,000 distinct CDR3 sequences, roughly 90% being singletons.

Input material: CD4+ T cells from PBMCs. The chain has TRBV5-1 and TRBJ2-3; 8 bases align to TRBD2. The clonotype originates from a human donor with Susac syndrome. The CDR3, as DNA: TGCGCCAGCAGTTGGGTTGGGTCCCAGCGGGGGCAGGGAGATACGCAGTATTTT. This sequence encodes CASSWVGSQRGQGDTQYF.